The T cell receptor (beta chain) described here comes from a study of OX40 agonist ivuxolimab in advanced cancers. Overall study results and limits: Blood T cells, both CD4+ and CD8+, expanded clonally by week 6 at 0.1 to 3.0 mg/kg.

Trimming shortened V by 6 bases and J by 0 bases, and 9 bases separated the two germline ends. The germline CDR1 and CDR2 sequences are SGHTA and FQGTGA. This CDR3 comprises 14 residues. Of note for this clone: Its antigen remains unidentified.

The method was immunoSEQ multiplex PCR; TCRdb's version includes in-frame clones alone and lacks a portion of them. The profile covers tens of thousands of clones, with about nine tenths appearing a single time and about 4% taken by the ten largest. The source was CD4+ or CD8+ T cells sorted from blood, collected in a trial of the OX40 agonist ivuxolimab. This clonotype was sampled from an adult with an advanced solid tumor such as melanoma, head and neck, liver or kidney cancer. V is TRBV7-3 and J is TRBJ1-3, with D unresolved. This CDR3 is CASSPRRSGNTIYF. The CDR3 nucleotides are TGTGCCAGCAGTCCACGCCGCTCTGGAAACACCATATATTTT.